These 28 T cell receptor beta chains came from one sample sequenced in a study of T cell repertoires in cytomegalovirus infection. TCRdb called the reads again in MiXCR, with one record for every CDR3 protein. The table records 700,000 to 950,000 distinct CDR3 sequences, approximately 29% of them present only once. These receptors have no identified antigens. The sequenced sample was cultured CD8+ T cells from PBMCs, obtained from culture after CMV antigen stimulation. These TCRs come from a human donor in good health (CMV status not recorded). Some clones in this sample may be carry-over from other donors' samples.

This clonotype has at least ten counts. The CDR3 loop is CASRQGPGELFF. The CDR3 nucleotides are TGTGCCAGCAGACAGGGTCCCGGGGAGCTGTTTTTT. The rearrangement joins TRBV27 to TRBJ2-2, with TRBD1 as a possible D gene (6 bases). V shed 6 bases and J shed 6 bases, with 8 bases lying between them. CDR3 size: 12 residues. From germline, CDR1 is MNHEY and CDR2 SMNVEV (reference sequence).

In this sample, this clonotype turned up a few times. The chain combines TRBV6-1 with TRBJ1-1; 7 bases are a match to TRBD1. Germline loops: CDR1 MNHNS, CDR2 SASEGT. The V segment lost 8 bases and the J segment 2 bases; nucleotides outside the gene matches: 5. The CDR3 extends over 13 amino acids. In DNA, the CDR3 is TGTGCCAGCTGGACAGGAAGTAACACTGAAGCTTTCTTT. It is translated as CASWTGSNTEAFF.

CDR3 residues: CASSSSGHPNTGELFF. The CDR3 DNA sequence: TGTGCCAGCAGCTCCTCGGGACACCCGAACACCGGGGAGCTGTTTTTT. This chain joins TRBV7-4 and TRBJ2-2; D perhaps matches TRBD1 (6 bases). V was clipped by 4 bases and J by 0 bases, with 12 bases between them. Germline loops: CDR1 SGHVT, CDR2 SQSDAQ. This CDR3 is 16 amino acids long.

This clonotype was counted a few times. CDR3 region: CAISRTGDEKLFF. CDR3 DNA: TGTGCCATCAGTCGGACAGGGGATGAAAAACTGTTTTTT. The chain has TRBV10-3 and TRBJ1-4, with 9 nucleotides matching TRBD1. The CDR3 extends over 13 amino acids. J lost 6 bases, V lost 5 bases, and 1 base had no gene match. From germline, CDR1 is ENHRY and CDR2 SYGVKD.

This clonotype has just a few counts. The CDR3 DNA sequence: TGTGCCAGCAGTTATGGGACAGGGGGCGTTTACACTGAAGCTTTCTTT. The encoded protein is CASSYGTGGVYTEAFF. V and J are TRBV6-5 and TRBJ1-1; 12 bases agree with TRBD1. V lost 3 bases and J lost 3; bases outside the gene matches: 5. Germline V gene lookup returns CDR1 MNHEY and CDR2 SVGAGI. The CDR3 sequence is 16 residues long.

This clonotype was recorded a few times. The chain couples TRBV12-3 or TRBV12-4 to TRBJ2-2; D possibly corresponds to TRBD2 (5 bases). The CDR3 has 13 residues. Deletions cut 5 bases from V and 6 bases from J, with 10 bases between. The CDR3 sequence is CASSPADSGELFF. The CDR3 nucleotides read TGTGCCAGCAGTCCAGCGGATTCCGGGGAGCTGTTTTTT.

This clonotype was seen ten or more times. The chain joins TRBV7-6 to TRBJ1-1; 12 bases line up with TRBD1. V dropped 4 bases and J dropped 4; count of bases not matched to a gene: 10. This CDR3 contains 17 residues. CDR1 and CDR2 from the germline V gene are SGHVS and FNYEAQ. CDR3 bases: TGTGCCAGCAGCTCGGGACAGGGGGCAGGGGCGGGCACTGAAGCTTTCTTT. Its translation: CASSSGQGAGAGTEAFF.

V gene TRBV24-1 combines with J gene TRBJ1-5; maybe TRBD1 (6 bases). The V gene lost 4 bases and the J gene lost 4 bases, with 10 bases spanning the gap. The germline V gene encodes CDR1 KGHDR and CDR2 SFDVKD. The CDR3 has 14 residues. CDR3 DNA sequence: TGTGCCACCAGTGAAACGGACAGTAATCAGCCCCAGCATTTT. Protein product: CATSETDSNQPQHF.

This clonotype was seen only a few times. CDR3 bases: TGTGCCAGCAGCCCTGGGACAGGGCTAACCTACGAGCAGTACTTC. Encoded protein: CASSPGTGLTYEQYF. The chain links TRBV7-9 to TRBJ2-7, with 9 bases aligning to TRBD1. From germline, CDR1 is SEHNR and CDR2 FQNEAQ (reference sequence). Trimming took 5 bases from V and 2 from J; bases not matched to a gene: 7. This CDR3 is 15 amino acids long.

This chain links TRBV4-2 with TRBJ2-1, with 8 bases identical to TRBD2. Germline lookup yields CDR1 LGHNA and CDR2 YNFKEQ. The ends lost 0 bases at V and 4 bases at J; junction bases unmatched: 8. The CDR3 runs 17 residues. CDR3: CASSQERGGGSYNEQFF. In DNA, the CDR3 is TGTGCCAGCAGCCAAGAGCGGGGCGGGGGGTCTTACAATGAGCAGTTCTTC.

This clonotype was observed at least ten times. This chain uses TRBV4-1 with TRBJ2-1; perhaps TRBD2 as D (7 bases). The V and J ends lost 1 base and 2 bases respectively, with 12 bases between them. Germline V lookup: CDR1 MGHRA, CDR2 YSYEKL. The length of the CDR3 is 16 residues. The CDR3 is CASSQGGGLTYNEQFF. CDR3 DNA: TGCGCCAGCAGCCAAGGGGGGGGCTTGACCTACAATGAGCAGTTCTTC.

The chain combines TRBV27 with TRBJ1-1; D might be TRBD1 (5 bases). Germline-derived CDR1 and CDR2 are MNHEY and SMNVEV (reference sequence). The CDR3 totals 13 residues. Trimming pared 5 bases from V and 3 bases from J, leaving 10 bases between. CDR3 nucleotides: TGTGCCAGCAGTCACGGGACCTACACTGAAGCTTTCTTT. Residues: CASSHGTYTEAFF.

The rearrangement links TRBV6-8 to TRBJ1-2; D remains ambiguous. Per germline, CDR1 MNHGY and CDR2 SAAAGT. V shed 4 bases and J shed 2 bases, with 8 bases lying between them. This CDR3 is built from 13 residues. The CDR3 sequence is CASSSTLNYGYTF. CDR3 DNA sequence: TGTGCCAGCAGTTCGACGCTAAACTATGGCTACACCTTC.

This chain links TRBV27 with TRBJ2-2; TRBD2 agrees at 8 bases. The V gene's germline CDR1 is MNHEY and CDR2 SMNVEV (reference sequence). Trimming took 1 base from V and 8 from J; bases not matched to a gene: 9. The CDR3 length is 16 residues. The CDR3 region is CASSLYSGGPFGELFF. The CDR3 coding sequence is TGTGCCAGCAGTTTATACAGCGGGGGCCCCTTTGGGGAGCTGTTTTTT.

This clonotype was seen a handful of times. The V and J genes are TRBV2 and TRBJ1-1; no firm D call. V was trimmed by 6 bases and J by 7 bases, leaving 9 bases between them. Germline V gene sequence: CDR1 SNHLY, CDR2 FYNNEI. This CDR3 has 11 amino acids. The CDR3 spells CASRGGVEAFF. The CDR3 nucleotides are TGTGCCAGCAGGGGAGGTGTTGAAGCTTTCTTT.

A few counts support this clonotype. The J gene is TRBJ2-3, the V gene TRBV7-9; 9 nucleotides align to TRBD1. CDR3 size: 16 residues. CDR1 SEHNR and CDR2 FQNEAQ come from the germline V gene (reference sequence). J was trimmed by 2 bases and V by 5 bases; bases with no gene match: 8. The CDR3 spells CASSTHRGRLTDTQYF. Here the CDR3 DNA reads TGTGCCAGCAGCACCCACAGGGGGCGACTCACAGATACGCAGTATTTT.

The CDR3 DNA is TGTGCCAGCAGTGGGGAGAGGGGATGGCAGTACGTC. It is translated as CASSGERGWQYV. V and J are TRBV2 and TRBJ2-7, with D perhaps matching TRBD1 or TRBD2 (5 bases each). Germline CDR1 SNHLY, CDR2 FYNNEI. The CDR3 consists of 12 residues. V lost 4 bases and J 9 bases, leaving 13 bases between the germline ends.

The chain's CDR3 is CASRANRDRGRYGGGYTF. CDR3 in DNA: TGTGCCAGCAGAGCCAACCGGGACAGGGGGCGTTACGGGGGTGGCTACACCTTC. The chain links TRBV6-5 to TRBJ1-2; 12 bases match TRBD1. The CDR3 length is 18 residues. The V segment lost 6 bases and the J segment 7 bases; nucleotides outside the gene matches: 18. Germline assignment: CDR1 MNHEY and CDR2 SVGAGI.

The chain employs TRBV2 and TRBJ2-5; D uncertain. This CDR3 is 15 amino acids long. V was trimmed by 7 bases and J by 4 bases, leaving 19 bases between them. CDR1 SNHLY and CDR2 FYNNEI come from the germline V gene. This CDR3 reads CASKDGRNTAETQYF. The CDR3 coding sequence is TGTGCCAGCAAGGACGGACGGAACACGGCAGAGACCCAGTACTTC.

J is TRBJ1-1 and V is TRBV29-1; the D is unclear. V was shortened by 4 bases and J by 5 bases, with 8 bases between the two germline ends. CDR3 length: 11 amino acids. Germline values: CDR1 SQVTM, CDR2 ANQGSEA. CDR3 DNA: TGCAGCGTTGCGGGAAGGACTGAAGCTTTCTTT. It encodes CSVAGRTEAFF.

This clonotype showed up just a few times. The chain couples TRBV25-1 to TRBJ2-1, with D uncertain. Trimming stripped 2 bases from V and 5 bases from J, with 13 bases between. The length of the CDR3 is 15 residues. Germline values: CDR1 MGHDK, CDR2 SYGVNS. The CDR3, as DNA: TGTGCCAGCAGTGAAGACTTCTTGGGAAACAATGAGCAGTTCTTC. Translating gives CASSEDFLGNNEQFF.

The chain links TRBV23-1 to TRBJ2-3; no clear D. TRBV23-1 has ORF status, its function being uncertain. The V and J ends lost 0 bases and 4 bases respectively, with 17 bases between them. The CDR3 consists of 17 residues. CDR3 DNA: TGCGCCAGCAGTCAATCCTACGTTAGGTTGCTTCCAGATACGCAGTATTTT. Protein: CASSQSYVRLLPDTQYF.

The rearrangement joins TRBV6-8 to TRBJ1-1; tentative D call: TRBD1 (5 bases). There are 14 residues in the CDR3. V was pared by 0 bases and J by 7 bases, with 12 bases between. Germline lookup yields CDR1 MNHGY and CDR2 SAAAGT. DNA for the CDR3: TGTGCCAGCAGTTACTCGACAAGGGGTGTTGAAGCTTTCTTT. This gives the protein CASSYSTRGVEAFF.

In its sample, this clonotype was seen a few times. V and J are TRBV7-9 and TRBJ1-1; D not certain. The ends were cut back, 6 bases at V and 0 bases at J, with 17 bases in the middle. CDR1 SEHNR and CDR2 FQNEAQ come from the germline V gene (reference sequence). The CDR3 spans 16 residues. The DNA for the CDR3 is TGTGCCAGCAGTCACCACCGGTCTTCTATGAACACTGAAGCTTTCTTT. It translates to CASSHHRSSMNTEAFF.

The chain recombines TRBV27 with TRBJ1-3, with no clear D. V lost 0 bases to trimming and J lost 0 bases, with 6 bases between them. The CDR3 has 15 residues. Germline CDR1 and CDR2: MNHEY and SMNVEV (reference sequence). In DNA form, the CDR3 reads TGTGCCAGCAGTTTATCACGCGACTCTGGAAACACCATATATTTT. Its translation: CASSLSRDSGNTIYF.

Only one count was recorded for this clonotype. V and J are TRBV29-1 and TRBJ2-4, with 8 bases that match TRBD2. The germline CDR1 and CDR2 sequences are SQVTM and ANQGSEA. There are 14 residues in the CDR3. Germline trimming cut 3 bases from V and 8 bases from J; bases unmatched to any gene: 9. The CDR3 DNA reads TGCAGCGTTGATGGCGGGGGGCCAGGGGACATTCAGTACTTC. Protein sequence: CSVDGGGPGDIQYF.

This chain joins TRBV9 and TRBJ2-3, with TRBD2 matching 8 bases. The CDR3 loop spans 16 amino acids. Germline V CDR1 and CDR2: SGDLS, YYNGEE. V was pared by 2 bases and J by 3 bases, with 8 bases of the junction left unmatched. The CDR3: CASSVGAGGHTDTQYF. The CDR3 DNA reads TGTGCCAGCAGCGTGGGGGCGGGGGGTCATACAGATACGCAGTATTTT.

The rearrangement uses TRBV27 and TRBJ2-1, with 8 bases identical to TRBD2. Germline CDR1 MNHEY, CDR2 SMNVEV (reference sequence). This CDR3 is 15 amino acids long. The junction had 10 bases not matched to a gene; V was cut back by 2 bases and J by 10 bases. The CDR3 nucleotides are TGTGCCAGCAGTTTAAGCGGGGGCCTACAATGGGAGCAGTTCTTC. As protein: CASSLSGGLQWEQFF.